The rows below give T cell receptor beta chains drawn from one sample of a study of vaccination effects on CD4 cells after COVID-19. Profiling relied on immunoSEQ multiplex PCR, and the TCRdb table lists in-frame clones only, not all of them. The top ten clones hold around 20% of a sample with 50,000 to 60,000 clones, more than 60% of them seen once. These receptors are not linked to any known antigen. The sample was CD4+ T cells from PBMCs cultured with SARS-CoV-2 spike peptides, taken before COVID-19 vaccination. The receptors derive from a human donor who received a COVID-19 vaccine. Both conserved end residues are part of each CDR3. The D gene is left open where the match is weak. Part of the rows lack a size; the others show once, few, many or a class for expanded clones.

V,J,size,D,DNA,CDR3
TRBV5-1,TRBJ2-2,NA,TRBD2,TGCGCCAGCAGCTTGCTCGGGACTAGTAATTCCGGGGAGCTGTTTTTT,CASSLLGTSNSGELFF
TRBV4-1,TRBJ2-7,NA,NA,TGCGCCAGCAGCCCCTTAGGGTTACACGAGCAGTACTTC,CASSPLGLHEQYF
TRBV5-4,TRBJ2-1,NA,NA,TGTGCCAGCAGCTTCTATCGGCTAGCTAAAAATGAGCAGTTCTTC,CASSFYRLAKNEQFF
TRBV29-1,TRBJ2-3,few,NA,TGCAGCGTTTCCCTGGGTGGGAGCACAGATACGCAGTATTTT,CSVSLGGSTDTQYF
TRBV28,TRBJ1-3,NA,NA,TGTGCCAGCAGGGGCAGGGGTGCAGCGGGAAACACCATATATTTT,CASRGRGAAGNTIYF
TRBV4-1,TRBJ2-7,many,TRBD2,TGCGCCAGCAGCCAAGATGGGACGGGGGGCGAGCAGTACTTC,CASSQDGTGGEQYF
TRBV9,TRBJ1-6,NA,NA,TGTGCCAGCAGGACAGAAAATAATTCACCCCTCCACTTT,CASRTENNSPLHF
TRBV18,TRBJ2-5,NA,TRBD2,TGTGCCAGCTCACCTGCGACTAGCGGACTTCAAGAGACCCAGTACTTC,CASSPATSGLQETQYF
TRBV29-1,TRBJ2-7,NA,TRBD2,TGCAGCGTTGCGGGCTCCACTAGCGGACCCTACGAGCAGTACTTC,CSVAGSTSGPYEQYF
TRBV30,TRBJ2-2,NA,NA,TGTGCCTGGAAGAGGACTCCAACCGGGGAGCTGTTTTTT,CAWKRTPTGELFF
TRBV5-1,TRBJ1-4,NA,NA,TGCGCCAGCAGCCCGGGCAGGGATGCAACTAATGAAAAACTGTTTTTT,CASSPGRDATNEKLFF
TRBV6-1,TRBJ1-5,NA,NA,TGTGCCAGCAGTGAAAGAGGGCAGCCCCAGCATTTT,CASSERGQPQHF
TRBV5-5,TRBJ2-7,NA,NA,TGTGCCAGCAGCGAGGCAACAGGTATCGGCCGCGAGCAGTACTTC,CASSEATGIGREQYF
TRBV30,TRBJ2-1,NA,TRBD2,TGTGCCTGGAGTTCGGGACTAGCCGACAATGAGCAGTTCTTC,CAWSSGLADNEQFF